One T cell receptor (beta chain) is described in this entry. This clonotype was recorded many times. Its antigen is unknown. No base quality values were provided; no much bigger clone lies one nucleotide off. The germline V gene provides CDR1 MNHEY and CDR2 SVGAGI. The junction shows trimming of 0 bases on V and 7 bases on J, plus 16 bases between the germline ends. Taken from cysteine to phenylalanine, the CDR3 has 15 residues. The CDR3 DNA has 45 bases and is translated from base 1. The sample comes from a study of CD8+CD57+ T cells in acquired aplastic anemia (dated by TCRdb to between 2018 and 2020). Regarding the research as a whole: Extracted DNA from sorted CD4+ and CD8+ cells averaged approximately 3 ug, ranging from roughly 0.17 to 27.4 ug. CD8+CD57+ expansion was defined as frequency above the mean frequency observed in healthy subjects.

Paper-wide results and their limitations: Although roughly 30 CD8+ CDR3 sequences were shared by patients and controls, these sequences appeared highly expressed in patients and within the immunodominant clones of patients. CD8+ Simpson's diversity did not differ significantly between patients and healthy controls (P=0.060).

TCR beta VDJ combination and CDR3 sequence profiling used genomic DNA as the template. An Illumina HiSeq 2000 was the platform used for TCR repertoire sequencing. Under the source paper's analysis protocol: Repertoires were assessed using TRBV/TRBJ rearrangement plots, CDR3 size and DJ length profiles, and Simpson's diversity index. The most abundant DNA sequence in the deep sequencing data was defined as the immunodominant clone. CDR3 amino acid sequences were screened for sharing across subjects and were compared with published repertoires and the VDJdb database. The raw public reads went through TCRdb reprocessing: fastp at Q25, MiXCR clone calling, in-frame beta chains kept. Every CDR3 protein is listed once, alongside the most common genes and DNA of its rows. The V and J calls shown here were made by TCRdb, not taken from the authors' results. This sample gives approximately 220,000 distinct CDR3 sequences in total; 40% to 50% of them show up just once. The ten largest account for 7% to 10% of the sample.

Flow cytometry had shown CD8+CD57+ cell expansion in the patients selected for sequencing. Every patient had a diagnosis of severe acquired aplastic anemia based on International Study of Aplastic Anemia and Agranulocytosis and Camitta criteria. At the time blood was sampled, none of the patients had received any therapy. In the study, sorted CD4+ and CD8+ blood T cells from patients with severe aplastic anemia and from healthy subjects underwent deep sequencing of TCR repertoires. Patients were enrolled in the USA under clinicaltrials.gov protocols 00001620, 01623167, 00001397, 00071045, 00081523 and 00961064. Ficoll-Paque density gradient centrifugation was used to isolate peripheral blood mononuclear cells. Before DNA extraction, CD4+ and CD8+ T cells were sorted with FACS or magnetic beads.

Source material: sorted CD4+, CD8+, or CD8+CD57+ T cells (not recorded which) from PBMCs. The source of this sequence is a human donor with aplastic anemia. The chain links TRBV6-5 with TRBJ2-7; a tentative D match to TRBD2 spans 6 bases. The CDR3 protein sequence reads: CASSYSRRTAGEQYF. The DNA is TGTGCCAGCAGTTACTCGCGCCGTACAGCGGGTGAGCAGTACTTC.